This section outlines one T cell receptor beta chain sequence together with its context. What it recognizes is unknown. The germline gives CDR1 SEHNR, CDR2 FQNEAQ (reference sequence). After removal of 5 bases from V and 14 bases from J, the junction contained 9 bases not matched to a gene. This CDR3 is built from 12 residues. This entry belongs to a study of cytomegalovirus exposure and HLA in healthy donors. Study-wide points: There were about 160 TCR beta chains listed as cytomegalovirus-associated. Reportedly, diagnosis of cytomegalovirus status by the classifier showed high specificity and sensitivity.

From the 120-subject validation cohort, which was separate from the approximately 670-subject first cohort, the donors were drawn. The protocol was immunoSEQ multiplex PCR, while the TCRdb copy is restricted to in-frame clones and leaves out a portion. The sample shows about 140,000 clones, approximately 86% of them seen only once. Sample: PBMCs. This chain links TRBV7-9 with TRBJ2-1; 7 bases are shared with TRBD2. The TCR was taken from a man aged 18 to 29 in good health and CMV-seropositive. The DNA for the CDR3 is TGTGCCAGCAGCCACGCGGGGAGGGAGGAGTTCTTC. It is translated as CASSHAGREEFF.